The 29 T cell receptor beta chains below come from one sample, sequenced in a study of metastatic and nonmetastatic thyroid tumors. Among the patients, none had received any treatment before thyroid surgery. TCRdb reprocessed the PCR reads via MiXCR. The sample shows about 82,000 clones, around 12% of them seen only once. Material for sequencing was tumor tissue. The receptors were sampled from a female donor with papillary thyroid cancer or a benign thyroid nodule (not recorded which). Some clones in this sample may be carry-over from other donors' samples.

A remark on this clone: Possible read error: a much larger clone is one base away. The chain carries TRBV14 and TRBJ2-1, with unresolved D. Trimming shortened V by 3 bases and J by 7 bases, and 13 bases separated the two germline ends. The CDR3 contains 14 residues. The V gene's germline CDR1 is SGHDN and CDR2 FVKESK. Here the CDR3 reads CASSQKDRYNEQFF. The CDR3 nucleotides are TGTGCCAGCAGCCAGAAGGACCGCTATAATGAGCAGTTCTTC.

This clone was seen at least ten times. This chain uses TRBV7-9 with TRBJ1-1; no definite D call. The CDR3 totals 14 residues. Germline-derived CDR1 and CDR2 are SEHNR and FQNEAQ (reference sequence). V gave up 1 base and J gave up 3 bases, with 9 bases separating them. DNA of the CDR3: TGTGCCAGCAGCTTAGATTGGGATTACACTGAAGCTTTCTTT. It yields the protein CASSLDWDYTEAFF.

This clone was detected ten times or more. The V call is TRBV11-3, the J call TRBJ2-4; D ambiguous. CDR1 is SGHNT and CDR2 is YENEEA in the germline V gene. Trimming cost V 0 bases and J 5 bases, with 5 bases left between them. This CDR3 has 13 residues. The CDR3 DNA is TGTGCCAGCAGCTTAGAAGCACAAAACATTCAGTACTTC. Its protein is CASSLEAQNIQYF.

This clone was counted a few times. V is TRBV7-3 and J is TRBJ2-1; no clear D gene. V lost 6 bases and J 3 bases, leaving 15 bases between the germline ends. Germline assignment: CDR1 SGHTA and CDR2 FQGTGA. The CDR3 runs 15 residues. The CDR3 DNA is TGTGCCAGCAGTTTAGAGGCTTTAGTCTACAATGAGCAGTTCTTC. Its translation is CASSLEALVYNEQFF.

As regards this clone: A read error may explain this, as a much larger clone is one base away. This chain connects TRBV6-1 to TRBJ1-5; weak D call: TRBD1 (5 bases). The CDR3 extends over 12 amino acids. The V gene's germline CDR1 is MNHNS and CDR2 SASEGT. V was trimmed by 3 bases and J by 11 bases, leaving 11 bases between them. The CDR3 loop is CASSDARRAQHF. In DNA, the CDR3 is TGTGCCAGCAGTGACGCTCGCAGGGCCCAGCATTTT.

This clone was found many times. This chain uses TRBV30 with TRBJ1-6; no definite D call. V was shortened by 7 bases and J by 4 bases, with 11 bases between the two germline ends. Looked up from germline, CDR1 is GTSNPN and CDR2 is SVGIG (reference sequence). This CDR3 spans 13 amino acids. CDR3: CASLTGYNSPLHF. In nucleotides, the CDR3 is TGTGCCTCGCTGACGGGGTATAATTCACCCCTCCACTTT. Variable domain in full (rest from reference TRBV30 and TRBJ1-6): SQTIHQWPATLVQPVGSPLSLECTVEGTSNPNLYWYRQAAGRGLQLLFYSVGIGQISSEVPQNLSASRPQDRQFILSSKKLLLSDSGFYLCASLTGYNSPLHFGNGTRLTVT.

Ten or more counts support this clone. The sample carries other DNA sequences with the same CDR3. The chain employs TRBV27 and TRBJ2-2; 8 positions match TRBD2. Germline CDR1 and CDR2: MNHEY and SMNVEV (reference sequence). CDR3 size: 14 residues. V shed 5 bases and J 9 bases; nucleotides not matched to a gene: 8. As DNA, the CDR3 is TGTGCCAGCAGTCCGCGGACTAGCATGCGGGAGCTGTTTTTT. Amino acids: CASSPRTSMRELFF.

This clone was counted many times. The J gene is TRBJ2-1, the V gene TRBV5-1; D unclear. Germline loops: CDR1 SGHRS, CDR2 YFSETQ. Deletions cut 4 bases from V and 4 bases from J, with 3 bases between. This CDR3 is built from 11 residues. The CDR3 DNA follows: TGCGCCAGCAGCATTTACAATGAGCAGTTCTTC. Translation: CASSIYNEQFF.

This clone was detected many times. The gene calls are TRBV27 and TRBJ1-2; TRBD1 might be the D (6 bases). Trimming stripped 7 bases from V and 3 bases from J, with 12 bases between. This CDR3 contains 13 residues. Germline-derived CDR1 and CDR2 are MNHEY and SMNVEV (reference sequence). CDR3 loop: CASKRDKHYGYTF. In nucleotides, the CDR3 is TGTGCCAGCAAAAGGGACAAACACTATGGCTACACCTTC.

This clone came up many times. This chain uses TRBV24-1 with TRBJ2-3; 11 bases are shared with TRBD2. CDR3 length equals 14 residues. Germline-derived CDR1 and CDR2 are KGHDR and SFDVKD. V lost 9 bases, J lost 7 bases, and 8 bases stayed unmatched. CDR3 amino acids: CATSLAGEANTQYF. Here the CDR3 DNA reads TGTGCCACCTCACTAGCGGGAGAGGCTAATACGCAGTATTTT.

In its sample, this clone is medium-sized. The chain has TRBV7-8 and TRBJ2-1; 13 nucleotides line up with TRBD2. The germline V gene has CDR1 SGHVS and CDR2 FQNEAQ. The CDR3 sequence is 15 residues long. The J segment lost 8 bases and the V segment lost 5 bases, leaving 6 bases of the junction unmatched. The DNA for the CDR3 is TGTGCCAGCAGCCCCGGACTAGCGGGAGTCGATGAGCAGTTCTTC. It is translated as CASSPGLAGVDEQFF.

This clone was detected ten times or more. CDR3 amino acids: CASSLPAGGYEQYF. CDR3 DNA sequence: TGTGCCAGCAGCTTACCAGCGGGAGGCTACGAGCAGTACTTC. V usage is TRBV7-6 and J usage is TRBJ2-7, with TRBD2 identical over 9 bases. V lost 2 bases, J lost 3 bases, and 2 bases stayed unmatched. CDR1 is SGHVS and CDR2 is FNYEAQ in the germline V gene. The CDR3 extends over 14 amino acids.

This clone turned up a few times. The rearrangement joins TRBV28 to TRBJ2-5; D is ambiguous. Trimming took off 8 bases at V and 5 bases at J, with 18 bases between the two ends. The CDR3 extends over 14 amino acids. The germline gives CDR1 MDHEN, CDR2 SYDVKM. CDR3 region: CASGSEWLTETQYF. The CDR3, as DNA: TGTGCCAGCGGGTCGGAATGGTTGACGGAGACCCAGTACTTC. Complete variable domain (other parts from reference TRBV28 and TRBJ2-5): DVKVTQSSRYLVKRTGEKVFLECVQDMDHENMFWYRQDPGLGLRLIYFSYDVKMKEKGDIPEGYSVSREKKERFSLILESASTNQTSMYLCASGSEWLTETQYFGPGTRLLVL.

Points on this clone: One base away lies a much larger clone, so this may be a sequencing read error. This rearrangement joins TRBV7-9 to TRBJ1-4; 7 nucleotides line up with TRBD1. Germline-derived CDR1 and CDR2 are SEHNR and FQNEAQ (reference sequence). The CDR3 length is 16 residues. J was trimmed by 7 bases and V by 5 bases; bases with no gene match: 13. CDR3 protein: CASSPYQGVYSEKLFF. In DNA, the CDR3 is TGTGCCAGCAGCCCCTACCAGGGGGTTTACAGTGAAAAACTGTTTTTT.

This clone was observed a handful of times. The V and J genes are TRBV6-1 and TRBJ2-7, with TRBD2 as a possible D gene (6 bases). The CDR3 runs 13 residues. CDR1 is MNHNS, CDR2 SASEGT, per germline. Trimming took off 5 bases at V and 6 bases at J, with 14 bases between the two ends. The CDR3 loop is CASSPGDAREQYF. The DNA for the CDR3 is TGTGCCAGCAGTCCGGGGGACGCTCGCGAGCAGTACTTC.

This clone was seen repeatedly, ten times or more. The V call is TRBV7-6, the J call TRBJ2-5; D unclear. Germline V lookup: CDR1 SGHVS, CDR2 FNYEAQ. The V and J ends lost 0 bases and 4 bases respectively, with 3 bases between them. The CDR3 length is 12 residues. This chain's CDR3 is CASSLARETQYF. CDR3 in DNA: TGTGCCAGCAGCTTAGCGCGAGAGACCCAGTACTTC.

Remarks on this clone: Just one base apart from a much larger clone, this may be a read error. V gene TRBV12-3 or TRBV12-4 combines with J gene TRBJ2-5; 7 bases line up with TRBD2. This CDR3 spans 17 amino acids. The CDR3 nucleotides are TGTGCCAGCAGTTTTAGGGGCCTGGCGGGAGAATCGAAGACCCAGCACTTC. Its translation: CASSFRGLAGESKTQHF.

In its sample, this clone was seen many times. J is TRBJ2-7 and V is TRBV12-3 or TRBV12-4, with 10 bases that match TRBD1. Trimming took 3 bases from V and 2 from J; bases not matched to a gene: 1. The CDR3 spans 14 residues. The chain's CDR3 is CASSLGQGPYEQYF. CDR3 bases: TGTGCCAGCAGTTTGGGACAGGGGCCCTACGAGCAGTACTTC.

The rearrangement joins TRBV11-2 to TRBJ1-5; D is possibly TRBD1 (6 bases). Germline V gene data show CDR1 as SGHAT and CDR2 as FQNNGV. This CDR3 is built from 13 residues. V dropped 0 bases and J dropped 7 bases, with 7 bases sitting between them. The CDR3 nucleotides are TGTGCCAGCAGCTTAGACAGGGGACAGCCCCAGCATTTT. Amino acid sequence: CASSLDRGQPQHF.

This clone was picked up many times. Without the conserved terminal phenylalanine or tryptophan, this CDR3 likely stems from a read error. The V and J genes are TRBV20-1 and TRBJ1-6; D is unclear. Deletions cut 6 bases from V and 2 bases from J, with 17 bases between. Germline V lookup: CDR1 DFQATT, CDR2 SNEGSKA (reference sequence). CDR3 length: 16 amino acids. The CDR3 here is CSATPRMQAYNSPLHY. Written as DNA, the CDR3 is TGCAGTGCAACACCCCGAATGCAGGCCTATAATTCACCCCTCCACTAT.

This clone showed up just a few times. J is TRBJ1-3 and V is TRBV12-3 or TRBV12-4, with no clear D. V was clipped by 4 bases and J by 8 bases, with 18 bases between them. The CDR3 contains 15 residues. CDR3 sequence: CASSSRSSVGDTIYF. CDR3 sequence (DNA): TGTGCCAGCAGTTCACGTTCCTCGGTCGGGGACACCATATATTTT.

The chain links TRBV6-1 to TRBJ1-4; 9 bases map to TRBD1. The V and J ends lost 8 bases and 10 bases, in that order; junction bases with no gene match: 14. Germline values: CDR1 MNHNS, CDR2 SASEGT. This CDR3 comprises 15 residues. For the CDR3, the DNA is TGTGCCAGCTCTCCTACCGGGACAGGGTTCCTAAAACTGTTTTTT. Its translation is CASSPTGTGFLKLFF.

The chain is built from TRBV4-1 and TRBJ2-1; the D gene is possibly TRBD2 (6 bases). The germline V gene encodes CDR1 MGHRA and CDR2 YSYEKL. Between the trimmed V and J ends, which lost 0 bases and 4 bases, there was a span of 16 bases. CDR3 length: 17 amino acids. The CDR3 spells CASSQDSSLAFYNEQFF. The CDR3 DNA follows: TGCGCCAGCAGCCAAGATAGTAGTCTAGCGTTTTACAATGAGCAGTTCTTC.

As for this clone: Being one base from a much bigger clone, this may be a read error. The V gene is TRBV9, the J gene TRBJ2-5; D is possibly TRBD1 (5 bases). Trimming took 4 bases from V and 3 from J, leaving 10 bases between them. Germline lookup yields CDR1 SGDLS and CDR2 YYNGEE. This CDR3 comprises 13 residues. The CDR3: CASSLGREETQYF. CDR3 in DNA: TGTGCCAGCAGCTTAGGCAGGGAAGAGACCCAGTACTTC.

By share, this clone ranks as medium-sized. The chain recombines TRBV5-1 with TRBJ2-2; 12 nucleotides line up with TRBD2. The V gene's germline CDR1 is SGHRS and CDR2 YFSETQ. The CDR3 is 18 amino acids. The J segment lost 4 bases and the V segment lost 1 base, leaving 8 bases of the junction unmatched. CDR3 loop: CASSLLAGGPEGTGELFF. CDR3 bases: TGCGCCAGCAGCTTGCTAGCGGGAGGGCCGGAGGGCACCGGGGAGCTGTTTTTT.

There are many counts of this clone. The gene calls are TRBV28 and TRBJ1-1, with no clear D. Germline CDR1 is MDHEN and CDR2 is SYDVKM. This CDR3 has 11 residues. The V end was cut by 7 bases, the J end by 1 base, with 4 bases between. The CDR3 protein is CASIQNTEAFF. The DNA of the CDR3 is TGTGCCAGCATTCAGAACACTGAAGCTTTCTTT.

This clone was counted at least ten times. One junction end disagrees with the germline gene, perhaps due to a read error. DNA of the CDR3: TGTGCCAGCACCACACCTCACATGGTCGGGCCCTGGGCCTTC. This codes for CASTTPHMVGPWAF. The chain employs TRBV28 and TRBJ1-2; D is undetermined. The CDR3 is 14 residues long. CDR1 and CDR2 (germline): MDHEN, SYDVKM.

This clone was detected ten times or more. V gene TRBV7-9 combines with J gene TRBJ1-1; no reliable D call. The CDR3 is 14 residues long. Germline V CDR1 and CDR2: SEHNR, FQNEAQ (reference sequence). V was cut by 2 bases and J by 3 bases, with 10 bases left in between. The DNA for the CDR3 is TGTGCCAGCAGCTTAAGGGAGATGTACACTGAAGCTTTCTTT. This encodes CASSLREMYTEAFF.

At least ten counts were recorded for this clone. The chain uses TRBV28 and TRBJ2-7; the D gene could be TRBD1 or TRBD2 (5 bases each). CDR3 length: 14 residues. Germline loops: CDR1 MDHEN, CDR2 SYDVKM. With 3 bases removed from V and 1 base from J, the gap between germline ends came to 10 bases. Here the CDR3 DNA reads TGTGCCAGCAGTTTCGGGACGGCATCCTACGAGCAGTACTTC. This sequence encodes CASSFGTASYEQYF.